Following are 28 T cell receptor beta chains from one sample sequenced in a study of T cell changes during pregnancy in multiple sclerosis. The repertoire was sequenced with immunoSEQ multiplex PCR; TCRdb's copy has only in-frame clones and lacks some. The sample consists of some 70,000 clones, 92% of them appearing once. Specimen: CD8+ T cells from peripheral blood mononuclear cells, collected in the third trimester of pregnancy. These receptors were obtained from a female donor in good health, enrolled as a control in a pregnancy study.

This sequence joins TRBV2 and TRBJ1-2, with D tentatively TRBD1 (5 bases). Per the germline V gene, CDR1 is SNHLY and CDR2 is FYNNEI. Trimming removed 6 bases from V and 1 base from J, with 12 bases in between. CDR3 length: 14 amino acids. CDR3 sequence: CASSGTGGNYGYTF. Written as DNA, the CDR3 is TGTGCCAGCAGCGGCACCGGGGGTAACTATGGCTACACCTTC.

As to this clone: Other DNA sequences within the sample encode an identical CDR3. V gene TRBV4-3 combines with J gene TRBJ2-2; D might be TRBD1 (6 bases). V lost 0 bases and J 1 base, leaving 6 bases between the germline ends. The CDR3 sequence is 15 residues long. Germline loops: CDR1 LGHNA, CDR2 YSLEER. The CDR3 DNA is TGCGCCAGCAGCCAAGACAGGGGGAACACCGGGGAGCTGTTTTTT. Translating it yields CASSQDRGNTGELFF.

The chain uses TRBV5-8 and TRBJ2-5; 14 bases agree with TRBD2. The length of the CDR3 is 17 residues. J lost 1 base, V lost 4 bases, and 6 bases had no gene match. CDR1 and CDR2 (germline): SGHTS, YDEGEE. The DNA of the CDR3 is TGTGCCAGCAGCACCGGGACTAGCGGGGGCCCCCAAGAGACCCAGTACTTC. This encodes CASSTGTSGGPQETQYF. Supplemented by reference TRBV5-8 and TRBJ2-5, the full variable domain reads EAGVTQSPTHLIKTRGQQATLRCSPISGHTSVYWYQQALGLGLQFLLWYDEGEERNRGNFPPRFSGRQFPNYSSELNVNALELEDSALYLCASSTGTSGGPQETQYFGPGTRLLVL.

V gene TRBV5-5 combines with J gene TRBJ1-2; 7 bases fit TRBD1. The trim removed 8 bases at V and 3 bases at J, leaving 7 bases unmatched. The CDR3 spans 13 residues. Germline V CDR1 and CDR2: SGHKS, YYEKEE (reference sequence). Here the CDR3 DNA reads TGTGCCAGTTCCACAGGGGACGACTATGGCTACACCTTC. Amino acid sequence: CASSTGDDYGYTF.

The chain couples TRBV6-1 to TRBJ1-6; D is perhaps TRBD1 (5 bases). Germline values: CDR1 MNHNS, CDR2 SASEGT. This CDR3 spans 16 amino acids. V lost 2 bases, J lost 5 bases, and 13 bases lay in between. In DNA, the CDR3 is TGTGCCAGCAGTGAATCAGGGTTTAACCATAATTCACCCCTCCACTTT. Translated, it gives CASSESGFNHNSPLHF.

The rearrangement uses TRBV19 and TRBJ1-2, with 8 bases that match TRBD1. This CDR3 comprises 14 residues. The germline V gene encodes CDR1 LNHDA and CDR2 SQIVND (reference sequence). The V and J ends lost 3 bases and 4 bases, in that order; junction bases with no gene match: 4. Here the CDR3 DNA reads TGTGCCAGTAGTATCCAGACAGGGGTCTATGGCTACACCTTC. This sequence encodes CASSIQTGVYGYTF. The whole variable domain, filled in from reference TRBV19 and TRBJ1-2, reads DGGITQSPKYLFRKEGQNVTLSCEQNLNHDAMYWYRQDPGQGLRLIYYSQIVNDFQKGDIAEGYSVSREKKESFPLTVTSAQKNPTAFYLCASSIQTGVYGYTFGSGTRLTVV.

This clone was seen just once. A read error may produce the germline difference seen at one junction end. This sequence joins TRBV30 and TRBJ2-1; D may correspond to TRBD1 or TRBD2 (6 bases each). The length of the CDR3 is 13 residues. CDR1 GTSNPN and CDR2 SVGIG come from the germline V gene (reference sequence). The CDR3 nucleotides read TGTGCCCGGAGGGTGTCAGGGGACAATGAGCAGTTCTTC. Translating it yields CARRVSGDNEQFF.

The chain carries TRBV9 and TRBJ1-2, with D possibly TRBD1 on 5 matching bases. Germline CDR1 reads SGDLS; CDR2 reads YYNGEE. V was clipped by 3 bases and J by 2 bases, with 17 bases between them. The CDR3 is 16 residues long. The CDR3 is CASSGNRREVNYGYTF. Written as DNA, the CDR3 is TGTGCCAGCAGCGGGAACAGGCGAGAGGTAAACTATGGCTACACCTTC. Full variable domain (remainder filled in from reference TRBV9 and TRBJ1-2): DSGVTQTPKHLITATGQRVTLRCSPRSGDLSVYWYQQSLDQGLQFLIQYYNGEERAKGNILERFSAQQFPDLHSELNLSSLELGDSALYFCASSGNRREVNYGYTFGSGTRLTVV.

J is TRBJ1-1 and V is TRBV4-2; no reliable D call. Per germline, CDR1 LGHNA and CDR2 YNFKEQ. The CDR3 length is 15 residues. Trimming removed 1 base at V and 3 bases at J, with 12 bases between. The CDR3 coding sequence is TGTGCCAGCAGCCAAGCGTCAGTCGGGTACACTGAAGCTTTCTTT. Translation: CASSQASVGYTEAFF.

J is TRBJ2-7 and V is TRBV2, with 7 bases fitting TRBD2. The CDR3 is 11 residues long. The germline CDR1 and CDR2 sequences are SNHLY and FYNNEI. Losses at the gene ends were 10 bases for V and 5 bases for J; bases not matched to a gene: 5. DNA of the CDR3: TGTGCCACGGGGAGGGGCGACGAGCAGTACTTC. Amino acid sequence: CATGRGDEQYF.

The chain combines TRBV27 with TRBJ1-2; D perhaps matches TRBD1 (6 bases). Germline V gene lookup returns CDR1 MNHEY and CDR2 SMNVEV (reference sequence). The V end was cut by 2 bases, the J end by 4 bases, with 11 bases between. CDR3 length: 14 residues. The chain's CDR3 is CASSLGGQIYGYTF. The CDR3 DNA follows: TGTGCCAGCAGTTTAGGGGGCCAAATCTATGGCTACACCTTC.

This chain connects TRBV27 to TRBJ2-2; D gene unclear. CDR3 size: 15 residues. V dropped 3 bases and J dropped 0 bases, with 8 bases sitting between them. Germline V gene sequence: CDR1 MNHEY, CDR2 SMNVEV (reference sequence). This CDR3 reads CASSFFPANTGELFF. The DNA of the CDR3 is TGTGCCAGCAGTTTCTTTCCCGCGAACACCGGGGAGCTGTTTTTT.

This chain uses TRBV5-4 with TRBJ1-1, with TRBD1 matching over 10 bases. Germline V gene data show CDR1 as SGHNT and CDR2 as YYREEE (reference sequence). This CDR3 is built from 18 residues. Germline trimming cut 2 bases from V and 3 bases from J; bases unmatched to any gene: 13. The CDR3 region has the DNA TGTGCCAGCAGCTTACCCCCTGGCCAGACAGGGGGCCACACTGAAGCTTTCTTT. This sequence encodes CASSLPPGQTGGHTEAFF.

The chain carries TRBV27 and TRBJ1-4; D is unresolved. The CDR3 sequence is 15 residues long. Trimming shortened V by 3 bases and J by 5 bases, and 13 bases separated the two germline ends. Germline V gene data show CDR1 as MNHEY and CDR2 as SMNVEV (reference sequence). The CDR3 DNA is TGTGCCAGCAGTTTCCTCCCGGTCGAAAATGAAAAACTGTTTTTT. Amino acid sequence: CASSFLPVENEKLFF.

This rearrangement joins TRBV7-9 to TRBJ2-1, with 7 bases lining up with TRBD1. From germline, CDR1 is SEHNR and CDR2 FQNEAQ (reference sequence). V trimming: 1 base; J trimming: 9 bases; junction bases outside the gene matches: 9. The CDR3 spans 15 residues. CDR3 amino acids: CASSLVVGGSGEQFF. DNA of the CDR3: TGTGCCAGCAGCTTAGTAGTAGGGGGCTCCGGTGAGCAGTTCTTC.

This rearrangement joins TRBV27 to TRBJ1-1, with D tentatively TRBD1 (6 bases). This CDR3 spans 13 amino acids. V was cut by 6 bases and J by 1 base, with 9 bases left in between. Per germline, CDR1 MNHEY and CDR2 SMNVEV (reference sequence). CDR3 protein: CASSDRPNTEAFF. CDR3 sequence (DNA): TGTGCCAGCAGCGACAGGCCGAACACTGAAGCTTTCTTT.

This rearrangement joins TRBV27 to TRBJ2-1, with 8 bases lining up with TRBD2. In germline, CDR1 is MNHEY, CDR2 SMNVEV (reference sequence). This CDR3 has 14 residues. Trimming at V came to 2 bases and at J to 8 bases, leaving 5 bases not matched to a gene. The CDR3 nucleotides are TGTGCCAGCAGTTTAACGGGGGGGCACGATGAGCAGTTCTTC. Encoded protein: CASSLTGGHDEQFF.

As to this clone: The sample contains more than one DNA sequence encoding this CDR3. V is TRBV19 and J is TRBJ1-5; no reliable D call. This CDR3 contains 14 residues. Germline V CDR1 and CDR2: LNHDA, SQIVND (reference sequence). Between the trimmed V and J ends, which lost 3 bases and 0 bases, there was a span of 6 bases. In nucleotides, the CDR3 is TGTGCCAGTAGTATTCGGGATAGCAATCAGCCCCAGCATTTT. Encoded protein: CASSIRDSNQPQHF.

Written as DNA, the CDR3 is TGTGCCAGCAGCTACAGCGGGGAAAGCTACGAGCAGTACTTC. Its translation is CASSYSGESYEQYF. This rearrangement joins TRBV7-9 to TRBJ2-7, with 7 bases that match TRBD2. There are 14 residues in the CDR3. The germline V gene encodes CDR1 SEHNR and CDR2 FQNEAQ (reference sequence). V lost 4 bases, J lost 3 bases, and 6 bases stayed unmatched.

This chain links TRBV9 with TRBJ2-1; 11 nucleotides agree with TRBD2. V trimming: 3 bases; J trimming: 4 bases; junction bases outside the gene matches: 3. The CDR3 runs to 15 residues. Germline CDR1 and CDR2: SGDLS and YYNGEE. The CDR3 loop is CASSGGLAAYNEQFF. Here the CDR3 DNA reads TGTGCCAGCAGCGGGGGACTAGCGGCTTACAATGAGCAGTTCTTC. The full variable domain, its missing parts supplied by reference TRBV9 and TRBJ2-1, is DSGVTQTPKHLITATGQRVTLRCSPRSGDLSVYWYQQSLDQGLQFLIQYYNGEERAKGNILERFSAQQFPDLHSELNLSSLELGDSALYFCASSGGLAAYNEQFFGPGTRLTVL.

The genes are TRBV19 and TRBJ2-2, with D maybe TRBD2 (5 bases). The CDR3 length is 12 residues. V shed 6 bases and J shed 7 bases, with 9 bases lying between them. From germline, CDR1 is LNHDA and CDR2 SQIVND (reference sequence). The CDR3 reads CASRFGVGELFF. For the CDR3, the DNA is TGTGCCAGTAGGTTCGGGGTCGGGGAGCTGTTTTTT.

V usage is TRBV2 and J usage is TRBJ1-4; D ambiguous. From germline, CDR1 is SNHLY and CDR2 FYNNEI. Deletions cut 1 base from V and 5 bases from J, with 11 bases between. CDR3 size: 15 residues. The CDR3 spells CASSEEGVLNEKLFF. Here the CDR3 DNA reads TGTGCCAGCAGTGAAGAGGGAGTTCTAAATGAAAAACTGTTTTTT.

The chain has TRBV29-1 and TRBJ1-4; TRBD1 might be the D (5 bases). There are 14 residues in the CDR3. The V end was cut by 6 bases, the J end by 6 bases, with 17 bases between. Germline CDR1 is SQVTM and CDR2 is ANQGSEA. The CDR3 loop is CSVPAGGKDEKLFF. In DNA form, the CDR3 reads TGCAGCGTGCCCGCCGGGGGGAAGGATGAAAAACTGTTTTTT.

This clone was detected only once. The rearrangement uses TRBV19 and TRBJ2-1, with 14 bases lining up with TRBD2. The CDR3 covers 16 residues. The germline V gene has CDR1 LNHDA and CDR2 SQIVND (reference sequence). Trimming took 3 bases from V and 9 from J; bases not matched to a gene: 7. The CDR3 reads CASSMTSGGAFGEQFF. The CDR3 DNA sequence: TGTGCCAGTAGTATGACTAGCGGGGGGGCCTTTGGTGAGCAGTTCTTC. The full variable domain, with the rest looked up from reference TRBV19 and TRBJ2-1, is DGGITQSPKYLFRKEGQNVTLSCEQNLNHDAMYWYRQDPGQGLRLIYYSQIVNDFQKGDIAEGYSVSREKKESFPLTVTSAQKNPTAFYLCASSMTSGGAFGEQFFGPGTRLTVL.

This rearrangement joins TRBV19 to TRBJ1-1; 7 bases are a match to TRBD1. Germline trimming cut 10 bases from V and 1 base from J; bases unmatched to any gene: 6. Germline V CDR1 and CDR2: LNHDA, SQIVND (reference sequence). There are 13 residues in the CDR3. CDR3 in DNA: TGTGCCATTTCGACAGGGCAGAACACTGAAGCTTTCTTT. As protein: CAISTGQNTEAFF.

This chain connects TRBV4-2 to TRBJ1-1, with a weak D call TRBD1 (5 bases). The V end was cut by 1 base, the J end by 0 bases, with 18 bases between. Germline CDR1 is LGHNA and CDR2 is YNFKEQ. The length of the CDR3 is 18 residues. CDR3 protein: CASSQGSAGHQMNTEAFF. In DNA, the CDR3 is TGTGCCAGCAGCCAAGGCTCGGCAGGGCACCAAATGAACACTGAAGCTTTCTTT.

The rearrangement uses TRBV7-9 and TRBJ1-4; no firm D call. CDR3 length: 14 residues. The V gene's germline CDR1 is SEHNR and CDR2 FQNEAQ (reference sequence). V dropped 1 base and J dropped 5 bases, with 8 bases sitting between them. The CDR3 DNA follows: TGTGCCAGCAGCTTAGAGCAGCGGAATGAAAAACTGTTTTTT. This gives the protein CASSLEQRNEKLFF.

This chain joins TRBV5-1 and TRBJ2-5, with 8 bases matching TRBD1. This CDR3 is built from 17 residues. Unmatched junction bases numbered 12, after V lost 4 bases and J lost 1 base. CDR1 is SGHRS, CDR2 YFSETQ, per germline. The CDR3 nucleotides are TGCGCCAGCAGCCCACCGACAGGGGTAAGGGGCCAAGAGACCCAGTACTTC. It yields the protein CASSPPTGVRGQETQYF.